Reported below is one T cell receptor (beta chain). In the study's own analysis: The assay estimated nucleated cells by amplifying reference gene primers. Sequencing used immunoSEQ multiplex PCR; TCRdb keeps in-frame clones, though not all of them. The DNA gave D and trimming, while V, J and clone size come from that table. The repertoire holds some 170,000 clones, with 85% as singletons. The sample originates from a study of blood T cell repertoires in COVID-19. Looking at the study overall: PBMCs, B-cell-depleted T cells, or T cells were the source of the cDNA or gDNA that made up the material.

V lost 3 bases and J 3 bases, leaving 14 bases between the germline ends. The CDR3 length is 15 residues. Germline V gives CDR1 LNHDA, CDR2 SQIVND (reference sequence). The cohort comprised adults aged about 18 to 100 years residing in under 30 US areas. Donors in Cohort 3 counted as recovered after two negative PCRs, clearance, or symptom resolution. The material sequenced was PBMCs or T cells enriched from blood (not recorded which). The receptor's source is a man between 35 and 55 years old who had recovered from COVID-19. The V and J genes are TRBV19 and TRBJ1-1; D is perhaps TRBD1 (5 bases). DNA for the CDR3: TGTGCCAGTAGTATCAGGGATTGGGGGGACACTGAAGCTTTCTTT. This gives the protein CASSIRDWGDTEAFF.